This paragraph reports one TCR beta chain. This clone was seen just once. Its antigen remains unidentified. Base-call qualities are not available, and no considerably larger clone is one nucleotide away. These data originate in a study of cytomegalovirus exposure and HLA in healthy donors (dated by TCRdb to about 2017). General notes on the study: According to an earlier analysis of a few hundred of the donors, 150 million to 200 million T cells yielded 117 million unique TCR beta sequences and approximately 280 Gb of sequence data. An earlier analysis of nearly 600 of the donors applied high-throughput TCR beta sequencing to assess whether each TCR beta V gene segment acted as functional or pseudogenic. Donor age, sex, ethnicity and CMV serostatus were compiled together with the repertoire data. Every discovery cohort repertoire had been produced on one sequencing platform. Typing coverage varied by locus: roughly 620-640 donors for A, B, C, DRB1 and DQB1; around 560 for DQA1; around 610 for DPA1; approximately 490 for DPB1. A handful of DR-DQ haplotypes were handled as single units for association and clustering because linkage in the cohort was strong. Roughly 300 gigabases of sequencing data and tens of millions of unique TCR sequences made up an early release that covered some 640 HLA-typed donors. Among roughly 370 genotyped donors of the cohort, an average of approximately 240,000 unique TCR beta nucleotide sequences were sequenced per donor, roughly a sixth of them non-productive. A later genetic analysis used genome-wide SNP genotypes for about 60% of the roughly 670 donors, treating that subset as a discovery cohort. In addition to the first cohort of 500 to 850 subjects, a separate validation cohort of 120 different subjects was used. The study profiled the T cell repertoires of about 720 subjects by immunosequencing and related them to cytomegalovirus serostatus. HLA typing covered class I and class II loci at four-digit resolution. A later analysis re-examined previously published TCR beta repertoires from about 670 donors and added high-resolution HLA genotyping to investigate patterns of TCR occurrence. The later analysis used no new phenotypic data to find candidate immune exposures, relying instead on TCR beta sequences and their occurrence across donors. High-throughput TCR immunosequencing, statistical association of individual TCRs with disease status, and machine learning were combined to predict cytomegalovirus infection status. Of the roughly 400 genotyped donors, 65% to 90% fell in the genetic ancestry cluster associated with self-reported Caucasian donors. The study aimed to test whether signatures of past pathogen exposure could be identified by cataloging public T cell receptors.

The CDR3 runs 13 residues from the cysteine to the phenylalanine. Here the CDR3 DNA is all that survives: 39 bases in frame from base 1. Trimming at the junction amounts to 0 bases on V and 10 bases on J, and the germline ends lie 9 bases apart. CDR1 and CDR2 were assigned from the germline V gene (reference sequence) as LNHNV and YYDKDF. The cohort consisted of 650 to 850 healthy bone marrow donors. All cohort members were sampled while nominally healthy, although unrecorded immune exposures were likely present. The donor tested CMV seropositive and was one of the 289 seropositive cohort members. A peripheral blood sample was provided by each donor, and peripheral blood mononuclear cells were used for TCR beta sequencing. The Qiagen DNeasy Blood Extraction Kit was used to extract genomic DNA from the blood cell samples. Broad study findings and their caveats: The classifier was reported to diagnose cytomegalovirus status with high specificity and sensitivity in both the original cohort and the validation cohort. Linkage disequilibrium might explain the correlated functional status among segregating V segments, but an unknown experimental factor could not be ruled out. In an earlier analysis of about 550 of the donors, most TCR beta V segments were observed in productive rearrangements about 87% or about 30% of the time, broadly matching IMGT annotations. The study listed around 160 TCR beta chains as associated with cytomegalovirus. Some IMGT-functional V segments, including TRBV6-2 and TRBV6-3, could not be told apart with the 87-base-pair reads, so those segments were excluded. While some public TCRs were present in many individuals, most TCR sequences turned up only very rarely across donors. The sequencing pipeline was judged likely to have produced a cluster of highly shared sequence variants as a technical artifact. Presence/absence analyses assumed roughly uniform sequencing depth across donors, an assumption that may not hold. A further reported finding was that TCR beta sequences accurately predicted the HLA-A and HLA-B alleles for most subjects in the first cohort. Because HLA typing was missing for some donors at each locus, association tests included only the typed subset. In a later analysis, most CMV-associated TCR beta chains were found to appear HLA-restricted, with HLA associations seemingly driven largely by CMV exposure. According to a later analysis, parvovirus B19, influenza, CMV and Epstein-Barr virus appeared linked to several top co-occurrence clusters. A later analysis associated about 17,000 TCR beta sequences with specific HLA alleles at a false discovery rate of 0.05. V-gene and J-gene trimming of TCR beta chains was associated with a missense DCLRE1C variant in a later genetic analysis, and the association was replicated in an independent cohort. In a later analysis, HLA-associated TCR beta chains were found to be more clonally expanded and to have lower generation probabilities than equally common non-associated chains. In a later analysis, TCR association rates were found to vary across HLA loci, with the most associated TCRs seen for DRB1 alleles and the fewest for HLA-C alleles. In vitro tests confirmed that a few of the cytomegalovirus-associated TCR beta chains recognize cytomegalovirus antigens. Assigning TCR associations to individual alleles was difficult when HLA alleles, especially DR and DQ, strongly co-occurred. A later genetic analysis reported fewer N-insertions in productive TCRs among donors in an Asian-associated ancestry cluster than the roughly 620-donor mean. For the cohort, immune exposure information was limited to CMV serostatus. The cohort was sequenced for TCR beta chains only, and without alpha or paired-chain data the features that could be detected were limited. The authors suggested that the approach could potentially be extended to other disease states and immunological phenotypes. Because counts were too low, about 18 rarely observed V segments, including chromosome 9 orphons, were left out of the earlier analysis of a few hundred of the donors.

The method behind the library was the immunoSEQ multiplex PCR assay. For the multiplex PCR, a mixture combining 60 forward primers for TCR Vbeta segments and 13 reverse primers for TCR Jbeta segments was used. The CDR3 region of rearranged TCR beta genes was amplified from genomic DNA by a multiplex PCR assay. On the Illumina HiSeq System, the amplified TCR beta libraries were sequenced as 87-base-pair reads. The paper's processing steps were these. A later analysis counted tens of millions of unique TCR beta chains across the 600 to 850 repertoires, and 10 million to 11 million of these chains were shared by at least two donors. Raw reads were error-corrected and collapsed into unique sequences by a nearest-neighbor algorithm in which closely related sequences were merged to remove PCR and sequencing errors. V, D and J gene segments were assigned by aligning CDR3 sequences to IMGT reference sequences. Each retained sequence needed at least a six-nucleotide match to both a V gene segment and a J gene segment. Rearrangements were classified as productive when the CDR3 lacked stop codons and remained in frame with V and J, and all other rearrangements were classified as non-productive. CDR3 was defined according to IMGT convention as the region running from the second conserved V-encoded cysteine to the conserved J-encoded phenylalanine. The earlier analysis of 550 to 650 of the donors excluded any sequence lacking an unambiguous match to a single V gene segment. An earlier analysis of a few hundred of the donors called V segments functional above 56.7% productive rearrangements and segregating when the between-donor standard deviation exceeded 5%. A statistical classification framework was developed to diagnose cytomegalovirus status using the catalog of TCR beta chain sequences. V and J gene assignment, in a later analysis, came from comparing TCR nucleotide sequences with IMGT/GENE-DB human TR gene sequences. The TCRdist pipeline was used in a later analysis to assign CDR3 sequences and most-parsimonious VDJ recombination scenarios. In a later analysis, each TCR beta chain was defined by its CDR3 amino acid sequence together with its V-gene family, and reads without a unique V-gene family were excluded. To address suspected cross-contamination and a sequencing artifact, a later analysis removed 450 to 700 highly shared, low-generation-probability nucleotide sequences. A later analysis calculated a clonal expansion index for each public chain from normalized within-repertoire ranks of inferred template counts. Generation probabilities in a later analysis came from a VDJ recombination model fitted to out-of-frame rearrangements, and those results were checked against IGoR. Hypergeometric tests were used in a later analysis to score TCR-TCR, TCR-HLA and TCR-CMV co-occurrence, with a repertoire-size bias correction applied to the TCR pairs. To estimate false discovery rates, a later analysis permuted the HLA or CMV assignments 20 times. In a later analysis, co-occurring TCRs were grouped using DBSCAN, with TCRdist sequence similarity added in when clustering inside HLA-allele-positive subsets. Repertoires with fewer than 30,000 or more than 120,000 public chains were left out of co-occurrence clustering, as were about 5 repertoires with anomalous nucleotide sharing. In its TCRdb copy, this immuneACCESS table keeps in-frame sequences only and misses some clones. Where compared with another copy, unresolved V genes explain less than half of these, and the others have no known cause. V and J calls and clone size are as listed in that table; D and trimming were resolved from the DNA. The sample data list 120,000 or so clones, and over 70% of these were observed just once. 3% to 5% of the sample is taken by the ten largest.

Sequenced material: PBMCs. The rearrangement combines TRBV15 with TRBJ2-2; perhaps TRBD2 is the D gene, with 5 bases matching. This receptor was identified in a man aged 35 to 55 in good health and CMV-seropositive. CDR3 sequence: CATSREFREELFF. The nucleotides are TGTGCCACCAGCAGAGAATTTCGGGAGGAGCTGTTTTTT.